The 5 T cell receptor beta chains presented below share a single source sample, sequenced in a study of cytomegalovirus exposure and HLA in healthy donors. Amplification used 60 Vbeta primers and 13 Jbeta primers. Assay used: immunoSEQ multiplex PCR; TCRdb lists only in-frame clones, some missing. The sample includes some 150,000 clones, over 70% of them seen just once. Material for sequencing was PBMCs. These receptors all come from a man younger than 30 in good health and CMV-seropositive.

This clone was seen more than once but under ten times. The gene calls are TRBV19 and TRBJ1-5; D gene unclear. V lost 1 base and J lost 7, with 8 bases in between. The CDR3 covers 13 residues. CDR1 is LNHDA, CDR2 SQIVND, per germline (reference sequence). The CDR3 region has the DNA TGTGCCAGTAGTATAGGGCATTGGCAGCCCCAGCATTTT. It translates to CASSIGHWQPQHF.

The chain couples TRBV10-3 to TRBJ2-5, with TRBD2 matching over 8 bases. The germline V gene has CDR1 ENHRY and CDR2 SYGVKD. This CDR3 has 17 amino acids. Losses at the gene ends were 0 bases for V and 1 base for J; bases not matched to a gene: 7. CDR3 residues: CAISESGPAGGQETQYF. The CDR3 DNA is TGTGCCATCAGTGAGTCGGGCCCGGCGGGGGGCCAAGAGACCCAGTACTTC.

The CDR3 DNA follows: TGTGCCAGCAGCACTCTGACTAGTAGCGAGCAGTACTTC. This translates into CASSTLTSSEQYF. The rearrangement uses TRBV9 and TRBJ2-5, with D possibly TRBD2 on 6 matching bases. The end of the DNA fits TRBJ2-7 better, so the J call may be wrong. This CDR3 comprises 13 residues. From germline, CDR1 is SGDLS and CDR2 YYNGEE.

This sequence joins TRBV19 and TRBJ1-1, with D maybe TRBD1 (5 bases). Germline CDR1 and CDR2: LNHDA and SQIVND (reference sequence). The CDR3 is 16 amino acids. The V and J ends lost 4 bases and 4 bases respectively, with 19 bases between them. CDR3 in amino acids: CASSTASGLGATEAFF. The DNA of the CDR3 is TGTGCCAGTAGTACCGCCTCAGGGTTAGGGGCCACTGAAGCTTTCTTT.

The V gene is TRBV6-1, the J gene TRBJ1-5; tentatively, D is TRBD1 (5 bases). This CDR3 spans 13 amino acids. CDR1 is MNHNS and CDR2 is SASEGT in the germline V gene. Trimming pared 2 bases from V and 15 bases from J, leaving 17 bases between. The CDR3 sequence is CASSEIKAAQGHF. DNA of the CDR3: TGTGCCAGCAGTGAAATAAAGGCCGCCCAGGGGCATTTT.